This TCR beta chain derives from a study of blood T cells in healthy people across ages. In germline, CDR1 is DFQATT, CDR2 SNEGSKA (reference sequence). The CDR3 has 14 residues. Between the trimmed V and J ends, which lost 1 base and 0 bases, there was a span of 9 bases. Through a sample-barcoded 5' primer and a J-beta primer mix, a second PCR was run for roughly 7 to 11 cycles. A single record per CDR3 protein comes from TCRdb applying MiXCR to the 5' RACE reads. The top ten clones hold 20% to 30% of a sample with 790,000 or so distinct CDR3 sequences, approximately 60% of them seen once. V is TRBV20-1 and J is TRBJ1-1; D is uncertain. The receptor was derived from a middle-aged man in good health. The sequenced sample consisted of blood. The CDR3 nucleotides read TGCAGTGCTAGAGGACATTCCATGAACACTGAAGCTTTCTTT. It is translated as CSARGHSMNTEAFF.